This T cell receptor (beta chain) is drawn from a study of identical twins (dated by TCRdb to about 2016). As for the study more broadly: To test whether fetal clonotypes persist, the study used deep sequencing on TCR alpha and beta repertoires from monozygotic twins, unrelated adults of various ages, and cord blood. To rule out contamination, the twin experiments were replicated at different times with different library preparation protocols. Findings and caveats that apply to the study as a whole: Fewer insertions were carried by abundant cord blood beta clonotypes; a weaker similar trend was observed in young adult naive repertoires, while no such trend was observed in memory repertoires. Zero-insertion analyses could be partly confounded by invariant T cells such as MAIT and iNKT, although diverse VJ usage argued against such confounding for most clonotypes. Out-of-frame TCR alpha sequences shared between twins showed an excess of low generation-probability sequences compared with coincidental sharing between unrelated individuals. Recombination models systematically underestimated out-of-frame TCR alpha sharing in monozygotic twins but agreed with sharing between unrelated individuals. Conclusions relied on cross-sectional statistical analysis, since the same donors could not be followed over many years. Excess twin sharing in beta out-of-frame sequences was weaker because fewer shared sequences lowered the signal-to-noise ratio.

The germline V end is reduced by 4 bases and the J end by 5 bases; junction bases left unmatched: 12. Reading the germline V gene gives CDR1 SGHRS and CDR2 YFSETQ. The CDR3 runs 18 residues from the cysteine to the phenylalanine. The retained sequence is limited to the CDR3, 54 bases, with the frame set at the first base. Note on this clonotype: Its cognate antigen has yet to be identified. The sample holds no much larger clone one base away, and base qualities are not on file.

The method was 5' RACE. Sequencing instrument: Illumina HiSeq 2000. A universal primer binding site was added through template switching, and the final cDNA carried a unique molecular identifier so that TCR cDNA molecules could be counted accurately. First-strand cDNA for TCR alpha and beta chains was synthesized from specific primers in the conserved constant-segment region. Each cDNA library was double barcoded, with a SMART-Mk sample barcode plus Illumina barcodes, to control for contamination. TruSeq adapter sequences, together with Illumina sample barcodes, were added in two successive PCR steps. TCR alpha and beta cDNA libraries were sequenced on the Illumina HiSeq platform with custom primers. In the original analysis: MiGEC processed the raw reads to extract unique molecular identifiers, while MiXCR was used to determine the CDR3 positions. For each individual, recombination models were inferred using an EM algorithm with the repgenHMM and IGoR tools. The analysis of shared clonotypes was done with the tcR package in R, with sharing normalized by the product of cloneset sizes. To study raw recombination free of thymic and clonal selection effects, out-of-frame nonproductive sequences were analyzed. In TCRdb, the public reads were trimmed at Q25 with fastp and aligned with MiXCR, with productive beta chains retained. Identical CDR3 proteins give one entry, which carries the most common genes and DNA. The V and J calls here are based on TCRdb, not the publication. The table for this sample lists about 240,000 distinct CDR3 sequences; about 10% of them were counted only once. The ten largest make up less than 12% of the sample.

All donors were healthy Caucasians. Miltenyi CD45RO+ enrichment and human naive T-cell isolation kits were used to isolate memory (CD45RO+) and naive T cells from PBMC. Source material: memory T cells sorted from blood. The sample's cell subset or site, from its label and the paper: CD45RO+ enriched T cells. This clonotype was obtained from a man aged 45-65 years in good health. The chain couples TRBV5-1 to TRBJ2-2; 12 bases in between match TRBD2. The CDR3: CASSTGLAGSARTGELFF. The nucleotide sequence reads TGCGCCAGCAGCACCGGACTAGCGGGATCCGCGAGGACCGGGGAGCTGTTTTTT.